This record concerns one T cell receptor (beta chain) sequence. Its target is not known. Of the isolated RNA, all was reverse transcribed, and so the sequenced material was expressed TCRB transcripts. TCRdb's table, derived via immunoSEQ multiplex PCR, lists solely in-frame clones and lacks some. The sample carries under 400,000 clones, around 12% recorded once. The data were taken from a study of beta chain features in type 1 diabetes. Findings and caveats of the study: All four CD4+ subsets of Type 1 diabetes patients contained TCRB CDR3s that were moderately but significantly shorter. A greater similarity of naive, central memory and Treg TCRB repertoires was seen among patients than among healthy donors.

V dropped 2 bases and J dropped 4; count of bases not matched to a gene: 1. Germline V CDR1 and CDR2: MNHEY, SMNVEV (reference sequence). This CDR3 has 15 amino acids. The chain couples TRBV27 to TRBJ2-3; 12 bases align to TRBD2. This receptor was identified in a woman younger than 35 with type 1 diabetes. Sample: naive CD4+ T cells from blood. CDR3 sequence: CASSLLAGGPDTQYF. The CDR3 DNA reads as TGTGCCAGCAGTTTACTAGCGGGAGGGCCAGATACGCAGTATTTT.